These 30 T cell receptor beta chains were all obtained from the same sample, sequenced in a study of siplizumab effects on memory and regulatory T cells. TCRdb's table, derived via immunoSEQ multiplex PCR, lists solely in-frame clones and lacks some. The sample shows some 120,000 clones, 94% of them seen only once. Source material: non-Treg CD4+ T cells sorted from blood. The receptors originated from a human donor in good health.

The chain links TRBV7-9 to TRBJ1-3, with D hard to call. Trimming cost V 6 bases and J 4 bases, with 7 bases left between them. The CDR3 runs 12 residues. Germline loops: CDR1 SEHNR, CDR2 FQNEAQ (reference sequence). CDR3 sequence reads: CASSRTGNTIYF. DNA for the CDR3: TGTGCCAGCAGTCGGACGGGAAACACCATATATTTT.

The rearrangement joins TRBV10-3 to TRBJ1-6; D perhaps matches TRBD1 (5 bases). The CDR3 runs 12 residues. CDR1 ENHRY and CDR2 SYGVKD come from the germline V gene. Between the trimmed V and J ends, which lost 11 bases and 9 bases, there was a span of 14 bases. The CDR3 spells CAVGTEGSPLHF. For the CDR3, the DNA is TGTGCCGTAGGGACCGAGGGTTCACCCCTCCACTTT.

This clone was counted only a few times. V gene TRBV2 combines with J gene TRBJ1-1, with TRBD1 matching over 8 bases. The CDR3 spans 15 residues. V shed 6 bases and J 2 bases; nucleotides not matched to a gene: 8. The germline V gene encodes CDR1 SNHLY and CDR2 FYNNEI. The CDR3 DNA reads as TGTGCCAGCAGACTATCCGGGACAGGCAACACTGAAGCTTTCTTT. Amino acid sequence: CASRLSGTGNTEAFF.

The chain uses TRBV10-2 and TRBJ1-1; 11 nucleotides align to TRBD1. Germline V gene sequence: CDR1 WSHSY, CDR2 SAAADI. J lost 1 base, V lost 4 bases, and 11 bases had no gene match. The CDR3 covers 18 residues. The CDR3: CASSVLRDRGIPNTEAFF. The DNA for the CDR3 is TGCGCCAGCAGTGTGCTCCGGGACAGGGGGATCCCGAACACTGAAGCTTTCTTT.

The CDR3 nucleotides are TGTGCCAGCAGCTTAGATGTGGGGACAGGGGTTGGCTACACCTTC. Its protein is CASSLDVGTGVGYTF. The chain recombines TRBV7-9 with TRBJ1-2; the match to TRBD1 covers 10 bases. V was pared by 1 base and J by 7 bases, with 6 bases of the junction left unmatched. From germline, CDR1 is SEHNR and CDR2 FQNEAQ (reference sequence). This CDR3 comprises 15 residues.

This clone is a singleton in its sample. At one of its ends the junction is not consistent with the germline gene, which may arise from a read error. The chain recombines TRBV25-1 with TRBJ2-7; 7 bases agree with TRBD1. In germline, CDR1 is MGHDK, CDR2 SYGVNS. CDR3 length equals 14 residues. CDR3 amino acids: CASSEYRGSSEQYF. CDR3 nucleotides: TGTGCCAGCAGTGAATACAGGGGGTCCTCCGAGCAGTACTTC.

The V gene is TRBV10-2, the J gene TRBJ2-5, with 8 bases identical to TRBD2. The CDR3 has 14 amino acids. The germline V gene encodes CDR1 WSHSY and CDR2 SAAADI. Germline trimming cut 8 bases from V and 5 bases from J; bases unmatched to any gene: 10. The CDR3 nucleotides are TGCGCCAGCCCCATAGCGGGACGGTTGGAGACCCAGTACTTC. This gives the protein CASPIAGRLETQYF.

The rearrangement joins TRBV6-1 to TRBJ2-4, with 8 bases aligning to TRBD1. With 3 bases clipped from V and 0 bases from J, the junction kept 10 bases outside the gene matches. The germline V gene encodes CDR1 MNHNS and CDR2 SASEGT. This CDR3 has 18 residues. CDR3 protein: CASSEGDRSRLAKNIQYF. The CDR3 DNA is TGTGCCAGCAGTGAGGGGGACAGGTCCCGACTAGCCAAAAACATTCAGTACTTC.

This chain connects TRBV7-8 to TRBJ2-6, with a possible D match to TRBD1 (7 bases). Germline CDR1 is SGHVS and CDR2 is FQNEAQ. Between the trimmed V and J ends, which lost 4 bases and 0 bases, there was a span of 19 bases. The CDR3 runs to 19 residues. CDR3 sequence: CASSSLGRGRISGANVLTF. The CDR3 DNA follows: TGTGCCAGCAGCTCGCTTGGCAGGGGGAGGATCTCTGGGGCCAACGTCCTGACTTTC.

The chain carries TRBV6-1 and TRBJ2-2; the D gene is possibly TRBD1 (7 bases). CDR1 and CDR2 from the germline V gene are MNHNS and SASEGT. The CDR3 spans 12 residues. The V end was cut by 2 bases, the J end by 16 bases, with 14 bases between. CDR3 region: CASSELTGTRFF. The CDR3 DNA reads as TGTGCCAGCAGTGAATTGACAGGGACTCGGTTTTTT.

This sequence joins TRBV5-4 and TRBJ2-2; unclear D gene. The germline CDR1 and CDR2 sequences are SGHNT and YYREEE (reference sequence). The CDR3 spans 13 residues. V shed 6 bases and J shed 4 bases, with 10 bases lying between them. The CDR3 DNA reads TGTGCCAGCACCTCAATTAGCACCGGGGAGCTGTTTTTT. Protein: CASTSISTGELFF.

This chain links TRBV6-1 with TRBJ2-3, with 8 bases lining up with TRBD2. Germline V gene sequence: CDR1 MNHNS, CDR2 SASEGT. The V and J ends lost 5 bases and 3 bases, in that order; junction bases with no gene match: 4. This CDR3 region has 14 residues. The CDR3 DNA reads TGTGCCAGCAGTACACGGGAGGGGACAGATACGCAGTATTTT. Amino acids: CASSTREGTDTQYF.

The rearrangement joins TRBV2 to TRBJ2-5, with 11 bases aligning to TRBD2. This CDR3 spans 17 amino acids. With V trimmed by 1 base and J by 5 bases, 9 bases remained unmatched. Per germline, CDR1 SNHLY and CDR2 FYNNEI. CDR3 DNA sequence: TGTGCCAGCAGTGAAGATCGGGCTAGCGGGAGGTCGGAGACCCAGTACTTC. Translating it yields CASSEDRASGRSETQYF.

The chain combines TRBV6-5 with TRBJ1-5; no clear D. Germline assignment: CDR1 MNHEY and CDR2 SVGAGI. V was trimmed by 6 bases and J by 2 bases, leaving 14 bases between them. The CDR3 spans 15 residues. CDR3 residues: CASRQPGNGNQPQHF. The CDR3 DNA follows: TGTGCCAGCAGACAACCCGGGAATGGCAATCAGCCCCAGCATTTT.

The rearrangement uses TRBV19 and TRBJ1-1; D is unresolved. The V end was cut by 0 bases, the J end by 6 bases, with 17 bases between. Looked up from germline, CDR1 is LNHDA and CDR2 is SQIVND (reference sequence). The CDR3 is made up of 16 amino acids. The chain's CDR3 is CASSIDPKDPIPEAFF. The CDR3 DNA follows: TGTGCCAGTAGTATAGATCCGAAGGACCCCATTCCTGAAGCTTTCTTT. The full variable domain, completed using reference TRBV19 and TRBJ1-1, is DGGITQSPKYLFRKEGQNVTLSCEQNLNHDAMYWYRQDPGQGLRLIYYSQIVNDFQKGDIAEGYSVSREKKESFPLTVTSAQKNPTAFYLCASSIDPKDPIPEAFFGQGTRLTVV.

The chain combines TRBV7-9 with TRBJ1-4, with D possibly TRBD1 on 5 matching bases. This CDR3 region has 14 residues. Germline V gives CDR1 SEHNR, CDR2 FQNEAQ (reference sequence). V was cut by 5 bases and J by 3 bases, with 10 bases left in between. The CDR3 is CASSRGSANEKLFF. CDR3 coding DNA: TGTGCCAGCAGCCGGGGGTCAGCTAATGAAAAACTGTTTTTT.

The rearrangement uses TRBV10-1 and TRBJ2-1; unclear D gene. The CDR3 has 13 amino acids. The germline gives CDR1 WNHNN, CDR2 SYGVQD (reference sequence). V lost 4 bases to trimming and J lost 3 bases, with 7 bases between them. The CDR3 here is CASSATNYNEQFF. In DNA, the CDR3 is TGCGCCAGCAGTGCGACCAACTACAATGAGCAGTTCTTC.

The chain combines TRBV4-2 with TRBJ1-5, with TRBD1 as a possible D gene (6 bases). Germline CDR1 reads LGHNA; CDR2 reads YNFKEQ. CDR3 size: 15 residues. Trimming took off 2 bases at V and 3 bases at J, with 11 bases between the two ends. DNA for the CDR3: TGTGCCAGCAGCCAAAGACAGGACTTCAATCAGCCCCAGCATTTT. Its translation: CASSQRQDFNQPQHF.

This chain joins TRBV5-4 and TRBJ1-2; 10 nucleotides match TRBD1. Per the germline V gene, CDR1 is SGHNT and CDR2 is YYREEE (reference sequence). J lost 9 bases, V lost 3 bases, and 8 bases had no gene match. The CDR3 is 14 amino acids. CDR3 protein: CASSSDRGRWSYTF. The DNA of the CDR3 is TGTGCCAGCAGCTCTGACAGGGGGCGGTGGAGCTACACCTTC. Based on the CDR3 plus reference TRBV5-4 and TRBJ1-2, the full variable domain is ETGVTQSPTHLIKTRGQQVTLRCSSQSGHNTVSWYQQALGQGPQFIFQYYREEENGRGNFPPRFSGLQFPNYSSELNVNALELDDSALYLCASSSDRGRWSYTFGSGTRLTVV.

The CDR3 here is CASSIFVGQPQHF. For the CDR3, the DNA is TGTGCCAGTAGTATATTCGTGGGGCAGCCCCAGCATTTT. The V call is TRBV19, the J call TRBJ1-5; no firm D call. V was trimmed by 2 bases and J by 7 bases, leaving 9 bases between them. Germline V CDR1 and CDR2: LNHDA, SQIVND (reference sequence). The CDR3 loop spans 13 amino acids. Looking up the rest from reference TRBV19 and TRBJ1-5 gives the full variable domain: DGGITQSPKYLFRKEGQNVTLSCEQNLNHDAMYWYRQDPGQGLRLIYYSQIVNDFQKGDIAEGYSVSREKKESFPLTVTSAQKNPTAFYLCASSIFVGQPQHFGDGTRLSIL.

J is TRBJ2-7 and V is TRBV4-1; D is uncertain. Germline assignment: CDR1 MGHRA and CDR2 YSYEKL. There are 14 residues in the CDR3. The germline V and J ends were trimmed by 0 bases and 3 bases, with 9 bases remaining between them. Here the CDR3 reads CASSQDRLLYEQYF. The CDR3 DNA reads as TGCGCCAGCAGCCAAGATAGACTTCTCTACGAGCAGTACTTC.

This sequence joins TRBV9 and TRBJ1-1; no clear D gene. Germline CDR1 SGDLS, CDR2 YYNGEE. The CDR3 has 13 residues. Trimming cost V 0 bases and J 0 bases, with 3 bases left between them. In nucleotides, the CDR3 is TGTGCCAGCAGCGTAGCTGTGAACACTGAAGCTTTCTTT. Amino acids: CASSVAVNTEAFF.

The J gene is TRBJ2-7, the V gene TRBV25-1; TRBD1 is a possible D gene (5 bases). The CDR3 consists of 14 residues. Germline V CDR1 and CDR2: MGHDK, SYGVNS. V dropped 5 bases and J dropped 3 bases, with 14 bases sitting between them. CDR3 DNA: TGTGCCAGCAGTCTGGCAGGGCCGAACTACGAGCAGTACTTC. It yields the protein CASSLAGPNYEQYF.

This chain connects TRBV5-6 to TRBJ1-2, with 10 bases matching TRBD1. The CDR3 totals 14 residues. Germline CDR1 and CDR2: SGHDT and YYEEEE. V gave up 4 bases and J gave up 1 base; unmatched junction bases: 1. CDR3 sequence (DNA): TGTGCCAGCAGCGGACAGGGGGGTAACTATGGCTACACCTTC. It codes for CASSGQGGNYGYTF. The whole variable domain, remainder taken from reference TRBV5-6 and TRBJ1-2, is DAGVTQSPTHLIKTRGQQVTLRCSPKSGHDTVSWYQQALGQGPQFIFQYYEEEERQRGNFPDRFSGHQFPNYSSELNVNALLLGDSALYLCASSGQGGNYGYTFGSGTRLTVV.

This clone was recorded once. One end of the junction fails to match germline, which may point to a read error. V is TRBV7-6 and J is TRBJ2-2; D may match TRBD1 or TRBD2 (5 bases each). CDR3 length equals 13 residues. CDR1 is SGHVS and CDR2 is FNYEAQ in the germline V gene. CDR3 protein: CASRLGTDRELFF. CDR3 nucleotides: TGTGCCAGCAGATTAGGGACCGATCGGGAGCTGTTTTTT.

This clone was found once. The rearrangement uses TRBV6-5 and TRBJ1-3; D is undetermined. V was trimmed by 4 bases and J by 4 bases, leaving 8 bases between them. Germline values: CDR1 MNHEY, CDR2 SVGAGI. The CDR3 consists of 13 residues. CDR3 in DNA: TGTGCCAGCAGTTTAGCGGGGGGAAACACCATATATTTT. It yields the protein CASSLAGGNTIYF.

The genes are TRBV2 and TRBJ2-1, with D uncertain. Trimming pared 7 bases from V and 2 bases from J, leaving 12 bases between. This CDR3 is built from 14 residues. CDR1 is SNHLY and CDR2 is FYNNEI in the germline V gene. CDR3 nucleotides: TGTGCCAGCACGGACCCCACGACCTACAATGAGCAGTTCTTC. Its translation is CASTDPTTYNEQFF.

The genes are TRBV19 and TRBJ1-2; unclear D gene. The CDR3 covers 13 residues. Germline V lookup: CDR1 LNHDA, CDR2 SQIVND (reference sequence). Trimming took 7 bases from V and 2 from J, leaving 11 bases between them. The CDR3 loop is CASTIYVNYGYTF. CDR3 bases: TGTGCCAGTACCATCTATGTCAACTATGGCTACACCTTC.

The chain carries TRBV19 and TRBJ2-5, with D perhaps TRBD1 (6 bases). Germline CDR1 is LNHDA and CDR2 is SQIVND (reference sequence). Trimming took 10 bases from V and 1 from J, leaving 13 bases between them. The length of the CDR3 is 13 residues. CDR3: CATQRDTQETQYF. The DNA for the CDR3 is TGTGCCACCCAAAGGGACACCCAAGAGACCCAGTACTTC.

The chain carries TRBV25-1 and TRBJ2-3; TRBD1 agrees at 9 bases. CDR1 and CDR2 (germline): MGHDK, SYGVNS. The length of the CDR3 is 15 residues. V shed 4 bases and J 1 base; nucleotides not matched to a gene: 3. The DNA for the CDR3 is TGTGCCAGCAGTGCGGACAGGGGAGGCACAGATACGCAGTATTTT. Translating gives CASSADRGGTDTQYF.